Reported below is one TCR beta chain. This entry comes from a study of blood T cell repertoires in COVID-19. The wider study: Specimens from acute and convalescent COVID-19 originated in the United States, Italy and Spain. In each case, the material was cDNA or gDNA derived from T cells, B-cell-depleted T cells, or PBMCs.

Original analysis: Estimation of nucleated cell counts was performed using reference gene primer amplification. The repertoire was sequenced with immunoSEQ multiplex PCR; TCRdb's copy has only in-frame clones and lacks some. The DNA was the basis for D and trimming; V, J and clone size are from that table. The sample lists about 350,000 clones, around 90% occurring once. Looked up from germline, CDR1 is LGHDT and CDR2 is YNNKEL (reference sequence). The V gene lost 6 bases and the J gene lost 3 bases, with 17 bases spanning the gap. The CDR3 loop spans 16 amino acids. Patients from Seattle were sampled longitudinally, starting during active infection.

The sequenced sample consisted of peripheral blood. The sequence was obtained from a man in his thirties or forties with COVID-19, enrolled during active disease. The rearrangement joins TRBV3-1 (or the pseudogene TRBV3-2) to TRBJ2-2, with a tentative D call TRBD1 (6 bases). CDR3 in amino acids: CASSHYRVRDTGELFF. CDR3 nucleotides: TGTGCCAGCAGTCATTACAGGGTCAGGGACACCGGGGAGCTGTTTTTT.